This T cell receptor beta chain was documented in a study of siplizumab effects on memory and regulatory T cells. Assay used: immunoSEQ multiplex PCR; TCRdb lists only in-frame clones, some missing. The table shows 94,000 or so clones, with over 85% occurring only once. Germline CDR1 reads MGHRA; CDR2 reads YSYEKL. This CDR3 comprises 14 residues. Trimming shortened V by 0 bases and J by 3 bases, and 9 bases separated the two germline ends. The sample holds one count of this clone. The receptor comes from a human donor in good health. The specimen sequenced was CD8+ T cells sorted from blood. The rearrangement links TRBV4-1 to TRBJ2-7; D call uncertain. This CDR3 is CASSQDSAGYEQYF. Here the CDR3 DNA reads TGCGCCAGCAGCCAAGATTCGGCAGGCTACGAGCAGTACTTC.